The present entry profiles one T cell receptor beta chain with its context. This sample is part of a study of long-term antiretroviral therapy in people with HIV. An immunoSEQ assay, version v3.0, was performed at survey level. A per-sample goal of roughly 40,000-55,000 T-cell genomes was targeted by sequencing. Clones were sequenced by immunoSEQ multiplex PCR, and TCRdb holds only the in-frame ones, with some missing. This sample has tens of thousands of clones, with roughly four fifths found just once. The CDR3 covers 17 residues. J lost 14 bases, V lost 4 bases, and 20 bases had no gene match. Looked up from germline, CDR1 is MNHEY and CDR2 is SMNVEV (reference sequence).

Source: unsorted PBMCs, taken 0.7 years before starting antiretroviral therapy. The TCR was taken from a man aged 30 to 39 with HIV. The chain combines TRBV27 with TRBJ2-1; 10 nucleotides agree with TRBD2. The CDR3 DNA is TGTGCCAGCAGTTCCTGGCTAGCGGGAGATGGTTCTTTTCGGGAGTTCTTC. Translating gives CASSSWLAGDGSFREFF.